The clone carrying this TCR beta chain was found many times. What it binds is unknown. This record comes from a study of regulatory T cells in long-lasting Graves disease. Whole-study results and caveats: Between persistent patients, roughly 2,600 public clonotypes were shared, exceeding the 800 to 1,000 shared between new patients. The work looked only at peripheral blood and did not look at thyroid tissue. TRBV28 was favored in persistent disease, as were TRBJ1-2 and TRBJ2-5.

Time point defined: persistent/refractory GD, antithyroid drugs over 5 years with positive TRAb. With RNA extracted from PBMCs as input, the TCR library was made. Patients were from an endocrinology department in Xi'an, China. The TCR beta library used iRepertoire HTBI primers with Arm-PCR amplification of CDR3. MiXCR was run by TCRdb on the multiplex PCR reads, yielding one entry per CDR3 protein. The table includes fewer than 450,000 distinct CDR3 sequences, less than 25% detected once. Germline assignment: CDR1 SGHKS and CDR2 YYEKEE (reference sequence). The CDR3 consists of 15 residues. V trimming: 0 bases; J trimming: 8 bases; junction bases outside the gene matches: 5.

Material: peripheral blood mononuclear cells (PBMCs), obtained when the disease was refractory, from a patient treated with antithyroid drugs. The source is a female donor with Graves disease. The chain joins TRBV5-5 to TRBJ2-2; 9 bases agree with TRBD2. The CDR3, as DNA: TGTGCCAGCAGCTTGGCGGTGCTAGCGGGAGGGGAGCTGTTTTTT. Protein sequence: CASSLAVLAGGELFF.